These T cell receptor beta chains were read from a single sample in a study of T-cell reconstitution after alpha-beta-depleted transplantation in children. One entry per CDR3 protein results from TCRdb running MiXCR on the PCR reads. The data hold approximately 240,000 distinct CDR3 sequences, with roughly 11% observed a single time. Sequencing was performed on PBMCs, taken before TCRalphabeta/CD19-depleted stem cell transplant. These receptors were taken from a child less than two years old with acute myeloid leukemia, due to receive a stem cell transplant. The CDR3 runs from the conserved cysteine through the conserved F or W. The D gene is left open where the match is weak. For some rows the clone size is stated as once, few or many, or as a class when expanded; others skip it.

j_call v_call clone_size d_call cdr3_nt cdr3_aa
TRBJ2-1 TRBV20-1 many TRBD2 TGCAGTGCTACCTGGACTAGCGGGAGGGCCGATGAGCAGTTCTTC CSATWTSGRADEQFF
TRBJ2-5 TRBV5-1 many TRBD1 TGCGCCAGCAGCTTGGGATTGGGACAGATCCAAGAGACCCAGTACTTC CASSLGLGQIQETQYF
TRBJ1-5 TRBV7-2 many NA TGTGCCAGCAGCTTAGGGACGTCAGTTCAGCCCCAGCATTTT CASSLGTSVQPQHF
TRBJ1-1 TRBV5-4 many TRBD1 TGTGCCAGCAGCGGACAGGGCCGGGCAGGGTACACTGAAGCTTTCTTT CASSGQGRAGYTEAFF
TRBJ2-3 TRBV20-1 many NA TGCAGTGCTAGAAAAAAGCGAGATACGCAGTATTTT CSARKKRDTQYF
TRBJ1-5 TRBV3-1 many NA TGTGCCAGCAGCCAAGCTGGACAGCATCAGCCCCAGCATTTT CASSQAGQHQPQHF
TRBJ1-2 TRBV4-2 NA NA TGTGCCAGCAGCCAAGATCCAACTCTGAGGGGCGGCTACACCTTC CASSQDPTLRGGYTF
TRBJ2-1 TRBV20-1 many TRBD1 TGCAGTGCTAGACTTACAGGGGGGTGGGTCGATGAGCAGTTCTTC CSARLTGGWVDEQFF
TRBJ2-2 TRBV15 many NA TGTGCCACCAGCAGAGACACCGGGGAGCTGTTTTTT CATSRDTGELFF
TRBJ1-2 TRBV5-5 many NA TGTGCCAGCAGCTTAGCCCCCGGTAGGGAGTATGGCTACACCTTC CASSLAPGREYGYTF
TRBJ1-5 TRBV29-1 many NA TGCAGCGCTCAAGCGCAGGGTGCGCCCCAGCATTTT CSAQAQGAPQHF
TRBJ1-5 TRBV5-1 many NA TGCGCCAGCAGCCCCGACAGTGCCAATCAGCCCCAGCATTTT CASSPDSANQPQHF
TRBJ2-7 TRBV10-3 many TRBD1 TGTGCCATCAGCCGGGACAGGGAGTACGAGCAGTACTTC CAISRDREYEQYF
TRBJ2-2 TRBV29-1 many NA TGCAGCGTCCTGGCGGGGTCCACCGGGGAGCTGTTTTTT CSVLAGSTGELFF
TRBJ1-1 TRBV5-1 many NA TGCGCCAGCAGTTTTTCCCCCGACAGGATGAACACTGAAGCTTTCTTT CASSFSPDRMNTEAFF
TRBJ2-5 TRBV7-6 few NA TGTGCCAGCAGCTTTCAGTTGAGCCAAGAGACCCAGTACTTC CASSFQLSQETQYF
TRBJ2-7 TRBV7-2 NA NA TGTGCCAGCAGCTTAGGTGGGCTATCCTCCTACGAGCAGTACTTC CASSLGGLSSYEQYF
TRBJ1-1 TRBV28 many TRBD1 TGTGCCAGCAAGGTTGGGACAGGGGCGAACACTGAAGCTTTCTTT CASKVGTGANTEAFF
TRBJ1-2 TRBV27 few NA TGTGCCAGCAGTTTGCTCCGGGGGCGCGGCTACACCTTC CASSLLRGRGYTF
TRBJ1-4 TRBV20-1 many NA TGCAGTGCTAGTTCGGGGCTTAACAATGAAAAACTGTTTTTT CSASSGLNNEKLFF
TRBJ1-1 TRBV28 many NA TGTGCCAGCAGTCCCAGGACAGAAGCTTTCTTT CASSPRTEAFF
TRBJ1-2 TRBV3-1 NA NA TGTGCCACCTGCCAAGGTCCTATCCTTGGCTATGGCTACACCTTC CATCQGPILGYGYTF
TRBJ2-1 TRBV6-5 many NA TGTGCCAGCAGTTACGACAGAGCACCTTACAATGAGCAGTTCTTC CASSYDRAPYNEQFF
TRBJ2-1 TRBV6-5 many TRBD2 TGTGCCAGCCACTTGACCGGACTAGCGGGAAGTGATGAGCAGTTCTTC CASHLTGLAGSDEQFF
TRBJ1-1 TRBV24-1 many NA TGTGCCACAAGTGGTTGGGGACACACTGAAGCTTTCTTT CATSGWGHTEAFF
TRBJ2-7 TRBV5-1 many TRBD1 TGCGCCAGCAGCTTGCAGGGGGCGGCGTACGAGCAGTACTTC CASSLQGAAYEQYF
TRBJ2-3 TRBV20-1 many NA TGCAGTGCTCAGCGGAGCACAGATACGCAGTATTTT CSAQRSTDTQYF
TRBJ2-1 TRBV20-1 many NA TGCAGTGCTAGCTGGGCTAACAATGAGCAGTTCTTC CSASWANNEQFF
TRBJ1-2 TRBV5-1 many NA TGCGCCAGCAGTTATGGACAGAGCTATGGCTACACCTTC CASSYGQSYGYTF
TRBJ1-2 TRBV9 NA NA TGTGCCAACAGCGTATTAGGGGGGGGTTATGGCTACACCTTC CANSVLGGGYGYTF
TRBJ2-7 TRBV11-2 many NA TGTGCCAGCAGCTTAGATCGGAACGGGGCCTACGAGCAGTACTTC CASSLDRNGAYEQYF
TRBJ1-2 TRBV7-8 many NA TGTGCCAGCAGCCCAACTACGGCGGGGGGCTATGGCTACACCTTC CASSPTTAGGYGYTF
TRBJ2-2 TRBV5-1 many TRBD1 TGCGCCAGCAGCTACGGACAGGGTACCGGGGAGCTGTTTTTT CASSYGQGTGELFF
TRBJ2-7 TRBV19 NA TRBD2 TGTGCCAGTGGCCCTAGCGGGATGTACGAGCAGTACTTC CASGPSGMYEQYF
TRBJ1-5 TRBV29-1 many NA TGCAGCGTTACTGACAGAATAAATCAGCCCCAGCATTTT CSVTDRINQPQHF
TRBJ2-1 TRBV10-2 many NA TGCGCCAGCAGTGCATCGGGGGCGCATGAGCAGTTCTTC CASSASGAHEQFF
TRBJ1-1 TRBV10-3 NA NA TGTGCCATCAGTGAGGGGGCCTACACTGAAGCTTTCTTT CAISEGAYTEAFF
TRBJ2-7 TRBV7-6 many TRBD2 TGTGCCAGCAGCTTAGGAGCGGGGGTCCGCTACGAGCAGTACTTC CASSLGAGVRYEQYF
TRBJ1-3 TRBV6-7 many NA TGTGCCAGCAGTTCGGGACGCGCGGTACTCTCTGGAAACACCATATATTTT CASSSGRAVLSGNTIYF
TRBJ2-1 TRBV9 few TRBD2 TGTGCCAGCCAGCGGGCTAGCGGAGACAATGAGCAGTTCTTC CASQRASGDNEQFF
TRBJ2-7 TRBV29-1 many NA TGCAGCGTTGATTCGGTTTTTGGGTACGAGCAGTACTTC CSVDSVFGYEQYF
TRBJ2-1 TRBV5-1 many TRBD2 TGCGCCAGCAGCTTGGGGGGACTAGTTGATGAGCAGTTCTTC CASSLGGLVDEQFF
TRBJ2-7 TRBV7-2 NA TRBD2 TGTGCCAGCAGCCCCCCAGCGGGGGGCTACGAGCAGTACTTC CASSPPAGGYEQYF
TRBJ2-7 TRBV7-7 NA NA TGTGCCAGCAGCTTAGGGGGCCAGGGCTACGAGCAGTACTTC CASSLGGQGYEQYF
TRBJ2-1 TRBV7-8 many NA TGTGCCAGCAGCTTAGGATCTAGCGCGAACAATGAGCAGTTCTTC CASSLGSSANNEQFF
TRBJ2-7 TRBV29-1 many NA TGCAGCGTTGCCACGGGAGTTACGTACGAGCAGTACTTC CSVATGVTYEQYF
TRBJ1-1 TRBV25-1 many NA TGTGCCAGCAGTCTAGGAGCGGACGCCGGGGCTTTCTTT CASSLGADAGAFF
TRBJ2-2 TRBV29-1 many NA TGCAGCGTTGAAAGGGGGGTCGGGGAGCTGTTTTTT CSVERGVGELFF
TRBJ2-5 TRBV28 many TRBD1 TGTGCCAGCAGTTTATCAGGGGGAGAGACCCAGTACTTC CASSLSGGETQYF
TRBJ1-1 TRBV11-2 many NA TGTGCCAGCAGCTTACTAGGCAGGCTTATCACTGAAGCTTTCTTT CASSLLGRLITEAFF
TRBJ1-6 TRBV28 many NA TGTGCCAGCAGCCACCAGGTACTTTCACCCCTCCACTTT CASSHQVLSPLHF
TRBJ2-3 TRBV5-1 many NA TGCGCCAGCAGCAATCTAGGCAGCCCGACCACAGATACGCAGTATTTT CASSNLGSPTTDTQYF
TRBJ2-6 TRBV15 many NA TGTGCCACCAGCACAGGTACTTCCCTTTTATCTGGGGCCAACGTCCTGACTTTC CATSTGTSLLSGANVLTF
TRBJ1-1 TRBV5-1 few NA TGCGCCAGCAGACGGGGGGCCCTGAACACTGAAGCTTTCTTT CASRRGALNTEAFF
TRBJ2-7 TRBV5-1 many TRBD1 TGCGCCAGCAGCCAGATCGACAGGGGATACGAGCAGTACTTC CASSQIDRGYEQYF
TRBJ2-1 TRBV20-1 many NA TGCAGTGCTGGGGGGCAGGGTTACCACAATGAGCAGTTCTTC CSAGGQGYHNEQFF
TRBJ1-5 TRBV4-2 NA NA TGTGCCATGGGCCCCGGGCTCCTCTGCTGGGCACAGGTTTGTCAGCCCCAGCATTTT CAMGPGLLCWAQVCQPQHF
TRBJ2-3 TRBV6-2/TRBV6-3 many TRBD2 TGTGCCAGTAGGAGCGGGAGGGGCTCAGATACGCAGTATTTT CASRSGRGSDTQYF
TRBJ1-1 TRBV11-2 NA NA TGTGCCAGCAGCTTAGATTTCGGGGGCAAAGCTTTCTTT CASSLDFGGKAFF